This record covers a single T cell receptor beta chain. This specimen belongs to a study of blood T cell repertoires in COVID-19. Profiled with immunoSEQ multiplex PCR; TCRdb holds only in-frame clones, not every one. The sample gives roughly 200,000 clones, around 82% of which show up once; roughly 5.2% is in the top ten. Per the germline V gene, CDR1 is LNHDA and CDR2 is SQIVND (reference sequence). This CDR3 comprises 16 residues. Germline trimming cut 7 bases from V and 4 bases from J; bases unmatched to any gene: 12. The origin of this receptor is a woman in her sixties or seventies with acute COVID-19. Sample: PBMCs or T cells enriched from blood (not recorded which). This chain joins TRBV19 and TRBJ1-2; TRBD1 aligns across 10 bases. CDR3 coding DNA: TGTGCCAGTACCCTCATGGGACAGGGGAAGTCCTATGGCTACACCTTC. Its protein is CASTLMGQGKSYGYTF. The full variable domain, its missing parts supplied by reference TRBV19 and TRBJ1-2, is DGGITQSPKYLFRKEGQNVTLSCEQNLNHDAMYWYRQDPGQGLRLIYYSQIVNDFQKGDIAEGYSVSREKKESFPLTVTSAQKNPTAFYLCASTLMGQGKSYGYTFGSGTRLTVV.